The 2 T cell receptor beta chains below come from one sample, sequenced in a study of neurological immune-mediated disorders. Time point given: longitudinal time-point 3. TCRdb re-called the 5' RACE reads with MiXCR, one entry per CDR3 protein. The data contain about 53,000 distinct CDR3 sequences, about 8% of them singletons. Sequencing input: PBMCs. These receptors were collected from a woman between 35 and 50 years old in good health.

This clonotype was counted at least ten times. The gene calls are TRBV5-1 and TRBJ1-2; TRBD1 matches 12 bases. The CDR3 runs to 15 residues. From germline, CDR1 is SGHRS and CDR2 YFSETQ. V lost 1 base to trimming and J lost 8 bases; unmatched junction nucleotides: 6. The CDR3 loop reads CASSLPRDRGRGYTF. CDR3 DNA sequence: TGCGCCAGCAGCTTGCCCCGGGACAGGGGGCGCGGCTACACCTTC.

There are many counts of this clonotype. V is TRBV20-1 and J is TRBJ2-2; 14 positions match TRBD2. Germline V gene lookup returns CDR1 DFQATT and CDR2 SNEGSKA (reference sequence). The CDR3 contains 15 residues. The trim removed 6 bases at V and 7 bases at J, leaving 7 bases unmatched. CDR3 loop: CSAEKTSGRVGELFF. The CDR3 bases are TGCAGTGCGGAAAAGACTAGCGGGAGGGTCGGGGAGCTGTTTTTT.